The text below deals with one T cell receptor beta chain. What it recognizes is unknown. One junction end does not reproduce the germline sequence, and a read error may be involved. Donation came from healthy Caucasian individuals in Russia who were aged about 6 to 100. The sample comes from a study of blood T cells in healthy people across ages. Broader study findings: Naive T cell percentage strongly correlated with TCR beta diversity. PBMCs that were unsorted prevented a conclusive naive versus antigen-experienced comparison. There were more naive CD4+ cells and higher diversity in long-lived donors than in aged donors.

Germline V CDR1 and CDR2: SGHTA, FQGTGA. The CDR3 loop spans 14 amino acids. It was with a sample-barcoded 5' primer and a J-beta primer mix that a second PCR of roughly 6 to 12 cycles was run. TCRdb reprocessed the 5' RACE reads via MiXCR and lists one record per CDR3 protein. The sample carries about 730,000 distinct CDR3 sequences, approximately 39% recorded once. Sequencing was carried out using blood. The rearrangement joins TRBV7-3 to TRBJ1-1; unclear D gene. This TCR was recovered from a woman aged 60-75 years in good health. This chain's CDR3 is CASSPQGRLTVAFF. Written as DNA, the CDR3 is TGTGCCAGCAGCCCCCAAGGGAGACTCACTGTAGCTTTCTTT.